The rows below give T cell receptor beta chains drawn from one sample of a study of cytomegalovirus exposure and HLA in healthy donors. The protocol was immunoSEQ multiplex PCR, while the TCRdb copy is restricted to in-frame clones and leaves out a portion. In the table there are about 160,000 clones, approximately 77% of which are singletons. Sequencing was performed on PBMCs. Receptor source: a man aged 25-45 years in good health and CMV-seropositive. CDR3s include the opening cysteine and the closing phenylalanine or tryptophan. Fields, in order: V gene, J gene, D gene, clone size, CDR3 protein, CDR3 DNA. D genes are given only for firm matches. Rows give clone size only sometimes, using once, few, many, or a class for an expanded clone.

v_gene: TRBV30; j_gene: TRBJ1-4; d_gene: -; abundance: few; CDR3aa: CAWSMSEKLFF; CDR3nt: TGTGCCTGGAGTATGAGTGAAAAACTGTTTTTT
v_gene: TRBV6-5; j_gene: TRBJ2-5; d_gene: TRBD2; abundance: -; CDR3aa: CATWTDTAGETQYF; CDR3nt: TGTGCCACCTGGACTGACACAGCGGGGGAGACCCAGTACTTC
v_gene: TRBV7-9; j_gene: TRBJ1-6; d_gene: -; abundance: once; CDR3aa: CASSLEQENSPLHF; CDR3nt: TGTGCCAGCAGCTTAGAACAGGAAAATTCACCCCTCCACTTT
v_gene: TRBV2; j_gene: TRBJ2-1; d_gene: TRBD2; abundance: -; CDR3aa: CASRLTSGGSYNEQFF; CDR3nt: TGTGCCAGCAGACTAACTAGCGGGGGCTCCTACAATGAGCAGTTCTTC
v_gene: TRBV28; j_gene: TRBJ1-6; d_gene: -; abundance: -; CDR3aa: CASRLGDRSYNSPLHF; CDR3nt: TGTGCCAGCCGTTTGGGCGACAGGTCCTATAATTCACCCCTCCACTTT
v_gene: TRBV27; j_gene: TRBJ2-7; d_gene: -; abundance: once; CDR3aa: CASSLGQNYEQYF; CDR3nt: TGTGCCAGCAGTTTAGGTCAGAACTACGAGCAGTACTTC
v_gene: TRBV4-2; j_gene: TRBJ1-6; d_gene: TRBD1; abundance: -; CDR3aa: CASSRQGYNSPLHF; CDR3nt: TGTGCCAGCAGCCGACAGGGGTATAATTCACCCCTCCACTTT
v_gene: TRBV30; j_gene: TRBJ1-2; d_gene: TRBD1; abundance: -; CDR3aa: CAWSGQGAFFYGYTF; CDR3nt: TGTGCCTGGAGTGGGCAGGGGGCGTTCTTCTATGGCTACACCTTC
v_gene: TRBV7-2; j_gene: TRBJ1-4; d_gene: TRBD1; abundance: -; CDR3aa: CASSLDRGPNEKLFF; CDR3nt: TGTGCCAGCAGCTTAGACAGGGGCCCTAATGAAAAACTGTTTTTT
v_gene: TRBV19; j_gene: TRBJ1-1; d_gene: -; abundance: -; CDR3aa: CASSSSTGFTEAFF; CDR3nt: TGTGCCAGTAGTTCGTCGACAGGTTTTACTGAAGCTTTCTTT
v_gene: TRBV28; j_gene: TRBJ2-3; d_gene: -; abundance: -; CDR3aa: CASSLVFTDTQYF; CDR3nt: TGTGCCAGCAGCCTAGTGTTCACAGATACGCAGTATTTT
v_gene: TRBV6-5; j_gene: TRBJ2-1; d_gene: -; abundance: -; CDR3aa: CASSSPRQEVGQFF; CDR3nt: TGTGCCAGCAGTTCCCCGCGACAGGAGGTTGGGCAGTTCTTC
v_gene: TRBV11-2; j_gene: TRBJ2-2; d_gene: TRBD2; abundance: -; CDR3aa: CASSLNVGSGGTGELFF; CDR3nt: TGTGCCAGCAGCTTAAACGTAGGGAGCGGGGGCACCGGGGAGCTGTTTTTT
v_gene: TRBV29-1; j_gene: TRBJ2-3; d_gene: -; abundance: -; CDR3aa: CSVEKGATDTQYF; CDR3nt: TGCAGCGTCGAGAAAGGGGCCACAGATACGCAGTATTTT
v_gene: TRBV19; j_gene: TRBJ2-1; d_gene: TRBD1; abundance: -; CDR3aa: CASSITHLPGQGTNEQFF; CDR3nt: TGTGCCAGTAGTATCACACATCTACCGGGACAGGGGACGAATGAGCAGTTCTTC
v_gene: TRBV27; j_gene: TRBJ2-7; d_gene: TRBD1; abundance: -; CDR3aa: CASSLGQGAYEQYF; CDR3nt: TGTGCCAGCAGTCTAGGACAGGGTGCCTACGAGCAGTACTTC
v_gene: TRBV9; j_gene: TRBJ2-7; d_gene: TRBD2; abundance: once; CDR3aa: CASSPTSGGGYEQYF; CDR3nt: TGTGCCAGCAGCCCGACTAGCGGGGGGGGCTACGAGCAGTACTTC
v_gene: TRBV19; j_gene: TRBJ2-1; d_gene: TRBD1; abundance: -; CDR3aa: CASSDRGLFNEQFF; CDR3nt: TGTGCCAGTAGTGACAGGGGGCTATTCAATGAGCAGTTCTTC
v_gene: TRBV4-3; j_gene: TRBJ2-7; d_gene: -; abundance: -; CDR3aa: CASSQDATGTYEQYF; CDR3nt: TGCGCCAGCAGCCAAGATGCCACAGGTACCTACGAGCAGTACTTC
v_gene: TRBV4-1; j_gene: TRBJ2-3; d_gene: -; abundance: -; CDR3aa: CASSQGSEGYTDTQYF; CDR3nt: TGCGCCAGCAGCCAGGGCTCGGAGGGTTACACAGATACGCAGTATTTT
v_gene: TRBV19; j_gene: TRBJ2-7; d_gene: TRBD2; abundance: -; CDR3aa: CASTRDGGIPYEQYF; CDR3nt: TGTGCCAGTACCCGGGACGGGGGGATTCCCTACGAGCAGTACTTC
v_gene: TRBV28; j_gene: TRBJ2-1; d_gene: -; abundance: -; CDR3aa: CASSFNPGISYNEQFF; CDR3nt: TGTGCCAGCAGTTTTAATCCAGGTATCTCCTACAATGAGCAGTTCTTC
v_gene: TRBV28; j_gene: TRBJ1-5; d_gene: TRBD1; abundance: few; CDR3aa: CASRHRDRVGNQPQHF; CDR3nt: TGTGCCAGCAGACACCGGGACAGGGTTGGGAATCAGCCCCAGCATTTT
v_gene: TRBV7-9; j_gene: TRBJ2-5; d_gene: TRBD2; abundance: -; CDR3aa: CSSKPAGKETQYF; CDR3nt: TGTTCCAGCAAGCCAGCGGGGAAAGAGACCCAGTACTTC
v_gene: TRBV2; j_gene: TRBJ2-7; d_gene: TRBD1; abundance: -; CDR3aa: CASRPTGFSYEQYF; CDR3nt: TGTGCCAGCAGACCGACAGGGTTCTCCTACGAGCAGTACTTC
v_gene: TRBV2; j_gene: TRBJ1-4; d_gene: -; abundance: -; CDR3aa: CASSEAVGLELFF; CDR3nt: TGTGCCAGCAGTGAAGCGGTGGGGCTGGAACTGTTTTTT
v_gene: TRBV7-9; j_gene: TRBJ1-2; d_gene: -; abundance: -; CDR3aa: CASSLDLQGIFGYTF; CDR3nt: TGTGCCAGCAGCCTAGATTTGCAGGGGATTTTTGGCTACACCTTC
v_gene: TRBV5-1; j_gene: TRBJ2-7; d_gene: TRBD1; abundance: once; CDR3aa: CASSNGQGGYEQYF; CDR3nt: TGCGCCAGCAGCAACGGACAGGGGGGATACGAGCAGTACTTC
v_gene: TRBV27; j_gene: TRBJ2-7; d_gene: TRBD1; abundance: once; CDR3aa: CASRLRDSSYEQYF; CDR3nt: TGTGCCAGCAGGTTACGGGACAGTTCCTACGAGCAGTACTTC
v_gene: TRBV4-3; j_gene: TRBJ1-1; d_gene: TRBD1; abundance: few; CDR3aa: CASSQTSDRGWAFF; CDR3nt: TGCGCCAGCAGCCAGACATCGGACAGGGGTTGGGCTTTCTTT
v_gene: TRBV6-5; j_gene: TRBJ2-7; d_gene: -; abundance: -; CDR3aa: CASSYSQGSYEQYF; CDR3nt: TGTGCCAGCAGTTACTCGCAGGGGTCCTACGAGCAGTACTTC
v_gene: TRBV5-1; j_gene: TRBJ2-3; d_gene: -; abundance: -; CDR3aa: CASSLQDTQYF; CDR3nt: TGCGCCAGCAGCTTGCAGGATACGCAGTATTTT
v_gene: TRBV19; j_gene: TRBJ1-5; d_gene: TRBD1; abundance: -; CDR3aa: CASREDRGGNQPQHF; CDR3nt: TGTGCCAGTAGAGAGGACAGGGGAGGCAATCAGCCCCAGCATTTT
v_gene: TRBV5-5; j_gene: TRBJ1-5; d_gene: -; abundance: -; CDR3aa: CASSLGGGGGQPQHF; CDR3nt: TGTGCCAGCAGCTTGGGGGGGGGCGGGGGGCAGCCCCAGCATTTT
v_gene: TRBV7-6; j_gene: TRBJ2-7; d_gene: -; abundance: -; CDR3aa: CASSLAERAQQYF; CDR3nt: TGTGCCAGCAGCTTAGCGGAGAGGGCTCAGCAGTACTTC
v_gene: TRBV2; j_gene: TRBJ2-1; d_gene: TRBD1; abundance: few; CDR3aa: CASRGTGMTYNEQFF; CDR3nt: TGTGCCAGCAGAGGGACAGGCATGACCTACAATGAGCAGTTCTTC
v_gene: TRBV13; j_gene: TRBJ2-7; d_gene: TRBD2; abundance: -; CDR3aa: CASSPRLAHYEQYF; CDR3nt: TGTGCCAGCAGTCCTCGACTAGCCCACTACGAGCAGTACTTC
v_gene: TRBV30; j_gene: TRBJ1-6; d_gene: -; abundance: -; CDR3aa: CAWSVQEGAPLHF; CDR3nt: TGTGCCTGGAGTGTACAAGAGGGAGCACCCCTCCACTTT
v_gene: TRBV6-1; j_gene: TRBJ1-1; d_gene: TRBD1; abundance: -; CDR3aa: CASSVTGVNTEAFF; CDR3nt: TGTGCCAGCAGTGTGACAGGGGTGAACACTGAAGCTTTCTTT